This T cell receptor beta chain is drawn from a study of T cell responses to AZD1222 COVID-19 vaccine. Overall study results and limits: Spike-specific TCR breadth and depth were elevated following two AZD1222 doses. Repertoires in all cases were sampled only once the peak T cell response had passed. White British people made up most donors, females outnumbered males, and clonal diversity was possibly underestimated.

On this clone: What it binds is not known. The junction departs from germline at one end; a sequencing error may be responsible.

The germline gives CDR1 MDHEN, CDR2 SYDVKM. CDR3 length: 13 amino acids. Using immunoSEQ multiplex PCR, the repertoire was profiled, and TCRdb retains in-frame clones only, with some absent. This table has 150,000 to 200,000 clones, approximately 89% appearing once. The sample consisted of peripheral blood, taken on day 0 of AZD1222 vaccination. This receptor was obtained from an adult in good health. The chain employs TRBV28 and TRBJ2-7, with 15 bases fitting TRBD2. The CDR3 DNA reads TGTGCCAGCAGTTTGGGACTAGCGGGAGGAACGAACTTC. Encoded protein: CASSLGLAGGTNF.